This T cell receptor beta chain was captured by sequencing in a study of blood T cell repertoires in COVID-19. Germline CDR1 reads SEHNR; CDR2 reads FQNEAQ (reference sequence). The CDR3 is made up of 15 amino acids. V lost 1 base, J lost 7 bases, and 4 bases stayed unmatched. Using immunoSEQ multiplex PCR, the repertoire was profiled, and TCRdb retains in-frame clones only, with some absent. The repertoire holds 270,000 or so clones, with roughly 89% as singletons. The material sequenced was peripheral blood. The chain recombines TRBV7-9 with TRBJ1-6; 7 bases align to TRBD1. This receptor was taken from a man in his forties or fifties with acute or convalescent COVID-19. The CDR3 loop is CASSLEPGGNSPLHF. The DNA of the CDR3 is TGTGCCAGCAGCTTAGAACCAGGGGGGAATTCACCCCTCCACTTT.